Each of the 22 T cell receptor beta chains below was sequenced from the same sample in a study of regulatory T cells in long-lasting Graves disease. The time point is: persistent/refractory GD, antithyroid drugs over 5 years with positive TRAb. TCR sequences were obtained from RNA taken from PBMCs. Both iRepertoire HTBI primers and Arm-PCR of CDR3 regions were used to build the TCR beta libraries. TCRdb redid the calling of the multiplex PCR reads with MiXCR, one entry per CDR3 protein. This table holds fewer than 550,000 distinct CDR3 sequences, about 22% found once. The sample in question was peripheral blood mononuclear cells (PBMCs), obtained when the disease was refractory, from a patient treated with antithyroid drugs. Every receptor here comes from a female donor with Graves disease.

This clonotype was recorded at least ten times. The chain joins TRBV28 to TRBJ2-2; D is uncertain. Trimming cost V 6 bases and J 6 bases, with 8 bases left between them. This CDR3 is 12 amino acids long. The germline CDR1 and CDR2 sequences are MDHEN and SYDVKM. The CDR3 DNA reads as TGTGCCAGCAGGGGTTGGGCCGGGGAGCTGTTTTTT. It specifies CASRGWAGELFF.

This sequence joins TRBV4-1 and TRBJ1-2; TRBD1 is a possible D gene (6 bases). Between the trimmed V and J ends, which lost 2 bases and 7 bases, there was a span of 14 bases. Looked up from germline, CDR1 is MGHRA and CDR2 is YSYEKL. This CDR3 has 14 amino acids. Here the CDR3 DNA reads TGCGCCAGCAGCCAATCTCGGGGGGCGGTTGGCTACACCTTC. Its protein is CASSQSRGAVGYTF.

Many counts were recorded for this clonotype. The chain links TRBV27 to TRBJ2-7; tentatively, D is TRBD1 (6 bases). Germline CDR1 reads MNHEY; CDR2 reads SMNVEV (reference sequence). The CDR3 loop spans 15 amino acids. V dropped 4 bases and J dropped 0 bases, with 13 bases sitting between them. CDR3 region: CASSYRDTGSYEQYF. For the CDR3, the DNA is TGTGCCAGCAGTTACCGGGACACTGGCTCCTACGAGCAGTACTTC.

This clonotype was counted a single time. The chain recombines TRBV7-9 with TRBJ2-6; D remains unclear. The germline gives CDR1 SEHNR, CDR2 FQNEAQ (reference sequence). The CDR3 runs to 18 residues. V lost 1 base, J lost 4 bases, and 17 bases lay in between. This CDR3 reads CASSLGFLEHGGANVLTF. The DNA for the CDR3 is TGTGCCAGCAGCTTAGGGTTTTTGGAACATGGGGGGGCCAACGTCCTGACTTTC.

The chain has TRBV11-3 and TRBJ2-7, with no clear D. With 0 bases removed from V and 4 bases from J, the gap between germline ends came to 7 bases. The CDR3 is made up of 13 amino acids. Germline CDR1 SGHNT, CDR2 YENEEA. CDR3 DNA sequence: TGTGCCAGCAGCTTAGACCCTAAGTACGAGCAGTACTTC. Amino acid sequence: CASSLDPKYEQYF.

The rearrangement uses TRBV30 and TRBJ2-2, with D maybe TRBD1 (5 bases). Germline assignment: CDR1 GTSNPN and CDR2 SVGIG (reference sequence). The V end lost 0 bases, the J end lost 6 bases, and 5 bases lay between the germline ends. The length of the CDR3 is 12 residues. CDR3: CAWSVQAGELFF. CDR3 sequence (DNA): TGTGCCTGGAGTGTACAGGCCGGGGAGCTGTTTTTT.

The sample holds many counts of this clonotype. CDR3 nucleotide sequence: TGTGCCAGCAGCAGCTCCGGGACAGGGGGTATCTACGAGCAGTACTTC. Amino acid sequence: CASSSSGTGGIYEQYF. The chain has TRBV7-6 and TRBJ2-7; TRBD1 agrees at 11 bases. The germline CDR1 and CDR2 sequences are SGHVS and FNYEAQ. The CDR3 sequence is 16 residues long. V was pared by 5 bases and J by 3 bases, with 9 bases of the junction left unmatched. The whole variable domain, filled in from reference TRBV7-6 and TRBJ2-7, reads GAGVSQSPRYKVTKRGQDVALRCDPISGHVSLYWYRQALGQGPEFLTYFNYEAQQDKSGLPNDRFSAERPEGSISTLTIQRTEQRDSAMYRCASSSSGTGGIYEQYFGPGTRLTVT.

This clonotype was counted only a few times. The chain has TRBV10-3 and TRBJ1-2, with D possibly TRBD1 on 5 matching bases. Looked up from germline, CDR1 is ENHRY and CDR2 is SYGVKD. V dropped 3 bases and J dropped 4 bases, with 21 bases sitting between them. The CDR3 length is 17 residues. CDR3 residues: CAISDSVGDQEAYGYTF. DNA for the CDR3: TGTGCCATCAGTGATTCCGTGGGGGACCAGGAGGCCTATGGCTACACCTTC.

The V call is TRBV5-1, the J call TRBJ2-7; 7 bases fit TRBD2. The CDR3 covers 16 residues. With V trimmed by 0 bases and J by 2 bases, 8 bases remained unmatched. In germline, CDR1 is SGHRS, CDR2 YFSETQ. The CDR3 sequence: CASSLDPSGGTYEQYF. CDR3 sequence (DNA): TGCGCCAGCAGCTTGGACCCTAGCGGCGGGACCTACGAGCAGTACTTC.

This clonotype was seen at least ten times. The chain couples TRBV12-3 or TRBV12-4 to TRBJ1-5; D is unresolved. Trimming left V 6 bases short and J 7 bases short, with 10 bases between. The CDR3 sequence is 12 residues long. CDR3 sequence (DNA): TGTGCCAGCAGCTTCCCGGGGCAGCCCCAGCATTTT. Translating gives CASSFPGQPQHF.

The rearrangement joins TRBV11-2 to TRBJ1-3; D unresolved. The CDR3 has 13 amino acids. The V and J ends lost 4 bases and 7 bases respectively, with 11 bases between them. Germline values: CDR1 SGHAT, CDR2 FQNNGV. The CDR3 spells CASSSSRGNTIYF. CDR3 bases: TGTGCCAGCAGCTCTAGCCGTGGTAACACCATATATTTT.

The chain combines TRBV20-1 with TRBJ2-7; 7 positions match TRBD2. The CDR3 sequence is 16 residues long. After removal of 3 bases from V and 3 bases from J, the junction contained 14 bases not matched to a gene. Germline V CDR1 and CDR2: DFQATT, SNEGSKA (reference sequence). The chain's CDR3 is CSASSPGLAGVYEQYF. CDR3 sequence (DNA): TGCAGTGCTAGCAGCCCTGGACTGGCGGGGGTCTACGAGCAGTACTTC.

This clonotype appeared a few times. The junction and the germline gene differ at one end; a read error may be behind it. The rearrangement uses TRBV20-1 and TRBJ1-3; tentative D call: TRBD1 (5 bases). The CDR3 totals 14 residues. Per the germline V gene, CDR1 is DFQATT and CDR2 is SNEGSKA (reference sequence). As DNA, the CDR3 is TGCAGTGCTAACCACGGGGACTCTGAAAACACCATATATTTT. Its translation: CSANHGDSENTIYF.

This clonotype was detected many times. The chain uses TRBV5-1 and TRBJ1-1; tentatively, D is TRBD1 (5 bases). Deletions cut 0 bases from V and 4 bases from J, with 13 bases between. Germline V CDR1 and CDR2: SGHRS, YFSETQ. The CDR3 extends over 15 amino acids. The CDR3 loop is CASSLDLGVSTEAFF. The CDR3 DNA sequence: TGCGCCAGCAGCTTGGATCTAGGGGTGTCCACTGAAGCTTTCTTT.

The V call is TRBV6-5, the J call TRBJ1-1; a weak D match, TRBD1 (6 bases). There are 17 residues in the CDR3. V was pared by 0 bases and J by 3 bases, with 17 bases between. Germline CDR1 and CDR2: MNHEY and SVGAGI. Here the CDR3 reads CASSYSWGLGWDTEAFF. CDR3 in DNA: TGTGCCAGCAGTTACTCGTGGGGGCTTGGATGGGACACTGAAGCTTTCTTT.

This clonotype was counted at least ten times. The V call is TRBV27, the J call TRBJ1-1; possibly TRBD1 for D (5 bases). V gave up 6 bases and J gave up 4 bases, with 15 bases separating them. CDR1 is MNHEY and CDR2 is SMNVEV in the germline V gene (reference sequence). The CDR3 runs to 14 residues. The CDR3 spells CASRPGGFATEAFF. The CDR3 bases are TGTGCCAGCAGGCCTGGGGGATTTGCCACTGAAGCTTTCTTT.

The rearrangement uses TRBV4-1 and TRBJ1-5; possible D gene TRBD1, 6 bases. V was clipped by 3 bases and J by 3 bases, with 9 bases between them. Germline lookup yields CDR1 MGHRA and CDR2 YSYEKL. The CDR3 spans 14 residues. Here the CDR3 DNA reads TGCGCCAGCAGCCAGTGGGACACCAATCAGCCCCAGCATTTT. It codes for CASSQWDTNQPQHF.

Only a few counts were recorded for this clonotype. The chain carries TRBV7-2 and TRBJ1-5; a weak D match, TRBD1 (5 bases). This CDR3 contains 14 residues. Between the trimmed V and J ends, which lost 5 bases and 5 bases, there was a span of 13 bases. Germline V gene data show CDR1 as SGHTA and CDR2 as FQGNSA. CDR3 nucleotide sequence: TGTGCCAGCAGCCCTGACATAGGGGATCAGCCCCAGCATTTT. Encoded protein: CASSPDIGDQPQHF. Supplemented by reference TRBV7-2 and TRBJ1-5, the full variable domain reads GAGVSQSPSNKVTEKGKDVELRCDPISGHTALYWYRQSLGQGLEFLIYFQGNSAPDKSGLPSDRFSAERTGGSVSTLTIQRTQQEDSAVYLCASSPDIGDQPQHFGDGTRLSIL.

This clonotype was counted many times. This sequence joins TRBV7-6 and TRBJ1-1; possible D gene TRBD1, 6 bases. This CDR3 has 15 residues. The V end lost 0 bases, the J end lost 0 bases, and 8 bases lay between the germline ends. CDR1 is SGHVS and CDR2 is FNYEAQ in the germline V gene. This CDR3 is CASSLAQGMNTEAFF. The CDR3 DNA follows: TGTGCCAGCAGCTTAGCGCAGGGGATGAACACTGAAGCTTTCTTT.

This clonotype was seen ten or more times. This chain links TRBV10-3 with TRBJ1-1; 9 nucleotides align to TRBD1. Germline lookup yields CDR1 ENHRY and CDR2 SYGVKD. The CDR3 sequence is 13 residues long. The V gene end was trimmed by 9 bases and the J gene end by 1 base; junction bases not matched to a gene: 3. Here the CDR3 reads CAMADRGNTEAFF. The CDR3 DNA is TGTGCCATGGCGGACAGGGGGAACACTGAAGCTTTCTTT.

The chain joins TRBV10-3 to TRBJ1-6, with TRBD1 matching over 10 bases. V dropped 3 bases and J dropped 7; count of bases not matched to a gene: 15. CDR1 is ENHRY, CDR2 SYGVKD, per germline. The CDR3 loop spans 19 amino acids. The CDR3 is CAISEYGTGDIVLNSPLHF. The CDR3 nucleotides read TGTGCCATCAGTGAATACGGGACAGGGGACATAGTTCTCAATTCACCCCTCCACTTT.

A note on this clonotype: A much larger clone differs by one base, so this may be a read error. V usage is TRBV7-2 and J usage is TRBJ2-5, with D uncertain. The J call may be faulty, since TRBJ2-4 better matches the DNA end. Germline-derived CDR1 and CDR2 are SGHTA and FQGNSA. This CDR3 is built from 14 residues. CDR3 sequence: CASSFEAWWNIQYF. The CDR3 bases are TGTGCCAGCAGCTTCGAAGCGTGGTGGAACATTCAGTACTTC.